This is a list of T cell receptor beta chains from one sample in a study of early T cells in non-severe SARS-CoV-2 infection. TCRdb recomputed calls from the 5' RACE reads with MiXCR, one row per CDR3 protein. The table has around 77,000 distinct CDR3 sequences, roughly 9.1% seen once; the top ten hold 6% to 8.5%. Sample: whole blood, taken at baseline. Receptors were obtained from an adult who was a healthcare worker with PCR-confirmed SARS-CoV-2 infection or an uninfected control (not recorded which). The CDR3 runs from the conserved cysteine through the conserved F or W. A D gene is named only where the DNA matches it firmly. Clone size is shown for a subset of rows, as once, few, many or a class of expanded clone.

d_gene | len | abundance | j_gene | v_gene | CDR3nt | CDR3aa
TRBD1 | 16 | many | TRBJ2-7 | TRBV19 | TGTGCCAGTAGCGTACAGGGGTGGCCCTTTACCTACGAGCAGTACTTC | CASSVQGWPFTYEQYF
- | 13 | - | TRBJ2-2 | TRBV7-2 | TGTGCCAGCACCCAAAGGGGAACCGGGGAGCTGTTTTTT | CASTQRGTGELFF
- | 15 | - | TRBJ1-1 | TRBV10-2 | TGCGCCAGCAGTGATTACAAGCTGCAGAACACTGAAGCTTTCTTT | CASSDYKLQNTEAFF
- | 14 | - | TRBJ1-3 | TRBV29-1 | TGCAGCGTTGCGGCTCCTACCTCTGGAAACACCATATATTTT | CSVAAPTSGNTIYF
- | 13 | many | TRBJ1-3 | TRBV20-1 | TGCAGTGCTTTGACGATTCTGGAAAACACCATATATTTT | CSALTILENTIYF
- | 19 | many | TRBJ1-1 | TRBV10-3 | TGTGCCACCAGTGAGAATTGGGCGGCTAGCGGGGGCCAGAACACTGAAGCTTTCTTT | CATSENWAASGGQNTEAFF
TRBD1 | 15 | - | TRBJ2-7 | TRBV5-1 | TGCGCCAGCAGCTTACAGGGGGTCCCTTACTACGAGCAGTACTTC | CASSLQGVPYYEQYF
- | 14 | many | TRBJ1-6 | TRBV30 | TGTGCCTGGAGTGTCGAAGGCCTTAATTCACCCCTCCACTTT | CAWSVEGLNSPLHF
- | 13 | - | TRBJ2-2 | TRBV19 | TGTGCCAGTAGTATGTGGGGGTCCGGGGAGCTGTTTTTT | CASSMWGSGELFF
- | 17 | few | TRBJ2-1 | TRBV7-6 | TGTGCCAGCAGCCCAGAACGCGGTTCCATCTCCTACAATGAGCAGTTCTTC | CASSPERGSISYNEQFF
- | 14 | many | TRBJ1-4 | TRBV5-1 | TGCGCCAGCAGCCGCGGGACGGATAATGAAAAACTGTTTTTT | CASSRGTDNEKLFF
- | 18 | few | TRBJ1-2 | TRBV7-2 | TGTGCCAGCAGCTTAGTCCCCTCTAGGAGGGGGGCTAACTATGGCTACACCTTC | CASSLVPSRRGANYGYTF
- | 15 | - | TRBJ2-7 | TRBV20-1 | TGCAGTGCTGGGGGGCTGAAGGGGCCGGCTGGTTTCCAGTACTTC | CSAGGLKGPAGFQYF
TRBD1 | 15 | - | TRBJ1-1 | TRBV4-2 | TGTGCCAGCAGCGGATCATTAGTGACAGGGGTGATCGCTTTCTTT | CASSGSLVTGVIAFF
TRBD2 | 15 | - | TRBJ2-1 | TRBV18 | TGTGCCAGCTCACCGCTAGCGGGGGGTGAAGTTGAGCAGTTCTTC | CASSPLAGGEVEQFF
- | 15 | few | TRBJ2-3 | TRBV5-1 | TGCGCCAGCAGCATTGACAGTCCAGGGACAGATACGCAGTATTTT | CASSIDSPGTDTQYF
- | 14 | - | TRBJ2-3 | TRBV10-2 | TGCGCCAGCAGGGGACTCCTTAGCACAGATACGCAGTATTTT | CASRGLLSTDTQYF
- | 15 | few | TRBJ2-5 | TRBV11-2 | TGTGCCAGCAGCTTAGATCTACAGGGGGGGCAGACCCAGTACTTC | CASSLDLQGGQTQYF
- | 14 | - | TRBJ2-2 | TRBV7-9 | TGTGCCAGCAGCTTACCCGGGGACACCGGGGAGCTGTTTTTT | CASSLPGDTGELFF
- | 16 | - | TRBJ1-1 | TRBV9 | TGTGCCAGCAGCGTAGACCCCAACGTAGTTGGAACTGAAGCTTTCTTT | CASSVDPNVVGTEAFF
- | 15 | few | TRBJ1-2 | TRBV12-3/TRBV12-4 | TGTGCCAGCAGGCCCGGGGACGTAGCTAACTATGGCTACACCTTC | CASRPGDVANYGYTF
- | 14 | many | TRBJ2-1 | TRBV20-1 | TGCAGTGCAAGCCGGCTACACTCCTGGAATGAGCAGTTCTTC | CSASRLHSWNEQFF
- | 13 | few | TRBJ2-1 | TRBV12-3/TRBV12-4 | TGTGCCAGCAGTTTGGGCCAGTTGGATGAGCAGTTCTTC | CASSLGQLDEQFF
- | 11 | many | TRBJ2-3 | TRBV2 | TGTGCCAGCGGCGACACAGATACGCAGTATTTT | CASGDTDTQYF
TRBD2 | 15 | - | TRBJ2-1 | TRBV6-5 | TGTGCCAGCAGTATTCTAGCGGGGGATTACAATGAGCAGTTCTTC | CASSILAGDYNEQFF
- | 13 | many | TRBJ1-2 | TRBV29-1 | TGCAGCGTTGAGCGACAGCCGAACTATGGCTACACCTTC | CSVERQPNYGYTF
TRBD2 | 15 | many | TRBJ2-1 | TRBV5-4 | TGTGCCAGCAGCTTGGGCGGGGGAGAGTACAATGAGCAGTTCTTC | CASSLGGGEYNEQFF
- | 13 | - | TRBJ2-3 | TRBV9 | TGTGCCAGCAGCGTTTCGTCTAGCGATACGCAGTATTTT | CASSVSSSDTQYF
- | 13 | - | TRBJ1-5 | TRBV29-1 | TGCAGCGTTGAAGAGCCACGAGGTCAGCCCCAGCATTTT | CSVEEPRGQPQHF
TRBD1 | 17 | many | TRBJ2-7 | TRBV12-3/TRBV12-4 | TGTGCCAGCAGTTCCCGGGTAGGGACAGTGGACTGGTACGAGCAGTACTTC | CASSSRVGTVDWYEQYF
- | 14 | many | TRBJ2-7 | TRBV12-3/TRBV12-4 | TGTGCCAGCAGCTCACAACCATACTCCTACGAGCAGTACTTC | CASSSQPYSYEQYF
TRBD1 | 13 | many | TRBJ1-2 | TRBV10-3 | TGTGCCATGGCTCGGGACAGCAACTATGGCTACACCTTC | CAMARDSNYGYTF
TRBD1 | 12 | few | TRBJ1-3 | TRBV29-1 | TGCAGCGTGCAGACAGGGGGAAAAACCATATATTTT | CSVQTGGKTIYF
- | 18 | - | TRBJ1-3 | TRBV7-9 | TGTGCCAGCAGCCCACATTTTTCCGACTTCGACTCTGGAAACACCATATATTTT | CASSPHFSDFDSGNTIYF
TRBD1 | 16 | - | TRBJ1-4 | TRBV4-1 | TGCGCCAGCAGCCAAGGACAGGGGGCGAGAAATGAAAAACTGTTTTTT | CASSQGQGARNEKLFF
- | 15 | - | TRBJ1-4 | TRBV5-1 | TGCGCCAGCTGTGTCCGGAGGGCAACTAATGAAAAACTGTTTTTT | CASCVRRATNEKLFF
- | 14 | - | TRBJ2-5 | TRBV6-1 | TGTGCCAGCAGTGGGTGGTTGATACAAGAGACCCAGTACTTC | CASSGWLIQETQYF
- | 15 | few | TRBJ2-1 | TRBV12-3/TRBV12-4 | TGTGCCAGCAGTTTACTGGTTTACGCCTACAATGAGCAGTTCTTC | CASSLLVYAYNEQFF
- | 14 | many | TRBJ2-1 | TRBV7-2 | TGTGCCAGCAGCTTTATGCAGACCCCCAATGAGCAGTTCTTC | CASSFMQTPNEQFF
- | 12 | many | TRBJ1-5 | TRBV7-9 | TGTGCCAGCAGCTTAGGCCAACAGCCCCAGCATTTT | CASSLGQQPQHF
TRBD2 | 15 | - | TRBJ2-3 | TRBV13 | TGTACCAGCCCACTAGCGGGGGGTAGCACAGATACGCAGTATTTT | CTSPLAGGSTDTQYF
TRBD1 | 16 | many | TRBJ1-1 | TRBV12-3/TRBV12-4 | TGTGCCAGCAGTTTCCCCAGGACAGGGGGAAGGACTGAAGCTTTCTTT | CASSFPRTGGRTEAFF
- | 15 | many | TRBJ2-4 | TRBV6-5 | TGTGCCAGCAGTTACTCTTGGGGAGCCAAAAACATTCAGTACTTC | CASSYSWGAKNIQYF
- | 14 | - | TRBJ2-7 | TRBV21-1 | TGTGCCAGCAATTCGGGAGACACGTACTACGAGCAGTACTTC | CASNSGDTYYEQYF
- | 15 | few | TRBJ2-7 | TRBV7-2 | TGTGCCAGCAGCCGGGCCCCTGCTGGCTACTACGAGCAGTACTTC | CASSRAPAGYYEQYF
- | 16 | many | TRBJ1-5 | TRBV28 | TGTGCCAGCAGTTTAGCGACAGAATATAGCAATCAGCCCCAGCATTTT | CASSLATEYSNQPQHF
- | 16 | - | TRBJ2-6 | TRBV2 | TGTGCCAGCAGTGAAAGAGAACTCTCTGGGGCCAACGTCCTGACTTTC | CASSERELSGANVLTF
TRBD2 | 16 | few | TRBJ2-3 | TRBV7-2 | TGTGCCAGCAGCTTCGGACTAGCGGGGGGGCAAGATACGCAGTATTTT | CASSFGLAGGQDTQYF
- | 10 | few | TRBJ2-7 | TRBV6-1 | TGTGCCAGCAGATCATCCGAGCAGTACTTC | CASRSSEQYF
- | 15 | few | TRBJ2-7 | TRBV6-1 | TGTGCCAGCAGTGAAGCGTACAGGGTGGACTACGAGCAGTACTTC | CASSEAYRVDYEQYF
- | 14 | few | TRBJ2-1 | TRBV7-2 | TGTGCCAGCAGCTTGGCGCTAGCGAGCAATGAGCAGTTCTTC | CASSLALASNEQFF
TRBD2 | 15 | few | TRBJ2-7 | TRBV5-1 | TGCGCCAGCAGCTGGGCGGGCGGGGGGAGCGACGAGCAGTACTTC | CASSWAGGGSDEQYF
- | 14 | - | TRBJ2-3 | TRBV6-5 | TGTGCCAGCCGCGGGGGCGTCAGCACAGATACGCAGTATTTT | CASRGGVSTDTQYF
- | 13 | many | TRBJ2-5 | TRBV6-6 | TGTGCCAGCAGTTACCGTCGAGAAGAGACCCAGTACTTC | CASSYRREETQYF
TRBD1 | 12 | few | TRBJ1-1 | TRBV11-1 | TGTGCCAGCAGCCACAGGGACAGTGAAGCTTTCTTT | CASSHRDSEAFF